The text below deals with one T cell receptor beta chain. As originally analysed: Estimates of nucleated cell counts were drawn from the amplification of reference gene primers. Assay used: immunoSEQ multiplex PCR; TCRdb lists only in-frame clones, some missing. V and J calls plus clone size are reproduced from that table; the DNA served to infer D and trimming. The sample shows around 100,000 clones, around four fifths of them seen only once. The germline CDR1 and CDR2 sequences are LNHDA and SQIVND (reference sequence). The V end was cut by 0 bases, the J end by 7 bases, with 15 bases between. CDR3 length equals 16 residues. This sample is part of a study of blood T cell repertoires in COVID-19. Study summary: Researchers got acute and convalescent COVID-19 samples from the United States, Italy and Spain. The analysed material was cDNA or gDNA that came from T cells, B-cell-depleted T cells, or PBMCs.

The chain couples TRBV19 to TRBJ2-2; possible D gene TRBD1, 6 bases. Sequencing was done on a sample of peripheral blood. The sequence came from a man in his fifties with active or convalescent COVID-19. The CDR3 region has the DNA TGTGCCAGTAGTATAGAAGGGCAGGGGTTACGCGGGGAGCTGTTTTTT. This translates into CASSIEGQGLRGELFF.